Following are 9 T cell receptor beta chains from one sample sequenced in a study of control samples from healthy donors and cancer patients. Clones were read by immunoSEQ multiplex PCR, and TCRdb kept only the in-frame ones, dropping some. Here the sample spans over 100,000 clones, 80% to 95% being singletons. Sequencing was performed on blood. These receptors were collected from a man aged 18 to 35 in good health.

The chain links TRBV15 to TRBJ2-2; maybe TRBD1 (5 bases). CDR3 size: 14 residues. Germline V gives CDR1 LNHNV, CDR2 YYDKDF (reference sequence). Trimming cost V 1 base and J 5 bases, with 8 bases left between them. CDR3 coding DNA: TGTGCCACCAGCAGAGCCAGGGATACCGGGGAGCTGTTTTTT. It yields the protein CATSRARDTGELFF.

The chain couples TRBV6-5 to TRBJ2-5, with D perhaps TRBD2 (7 bases). This CDR3 has 15 amino acids. V gave up 7 bases and J gave up 4 bases, with 19 bases separating them. Germline V CDR1 and CDR2: MNHEY, SVGAGI. The CDR3 nucleotides read TGTGCCAGCACTAGCCTAGGGAGGGGGGCAGAGACCCAGTACTTC. It encodes CASTSLGRGAETQYF.

V usage is TRBV6-6 and J usage is TRBJ1-1, with 7 bases lining up with TRBD1. After removal of 6 bases from V and 7 bases from J, the junction contained 8 bases not matched to a gene. Germline-derived CDR1 and CDR2 are MNHNY and SVGAGI (reference sequence). The CDR3 has 13 residues. CDR3 loop: CASSPPDRVEAFF. CDR3 in DNA: TGTGCCAGCAGCCCCCCCGACAGGGTTGAAGCTTTCTTT.

V is TRBV19 and J is TRBJ1-1; no clear D gene. V was shortened by 4 bases and J by 5 bases, with 14 bases between the two germline ends. The CDR3 sequence is 14 residues long. Germline V gene sequence: CDR1 LNHDA, CDR2 SQIVND (reference sequence). Here the CDR3 DNA reads TGTGCCAGTAGTACCCTCCGGGGAGGGACTGAAGCTTTCTTT. Protein: CASSTLRGGTEAFF.

The chain is built from TRBV10-3 and TRBJ2-1; 9 nucleotides line up with TRBD1. The CDR3 totals 17 residues. Germline V gene sequence: CDR1 ENHRY, CDR2 SYGVKD. Trimming at V came to 7 bases and at J to 1 base, leaving 11 bases not matched to a gene. Written as DNA, the CDR3 is TGTGCCATCAAGGCAGTAGGGACAGGGAAATCCTACAATGAGCAGTTCTTC. Amino acid sequence: CAIKAVGTGKSYNEQFF.

This clone was observed once. This sequence joins TRBV2 and TRBJ2-7; TRBD2 is a possible D gene (6 bases). V lost 3 bases to trimming and J lost 3 bases, with 12 bases between them. The CDR3 totals 14 residues. Germline lookup yields CDR1 SNHLY and CDR2 FYNNEI. This CDR3 reads CASSDQGTLYEQYF. In nucleotides, the CDR3 is TGTGCCAGCAGTGATCAAGGGACTCTCTACGAGCAGTACTTC.

The V gene is TRBV5-1, the J gene TRBJ2-7, with D unresolved. The CDR3 extends over 11 amino acids. Deletions cut 5 bases from V and 6 bases from J, with 9 bases between. CDR1 and CDR2 from the germline V gene are SGHRS and YFSETQ. CDR3 nucleotides: TGCGCCAGCAGTAGTACTACCGAGCAGTACTTC. This sequence encodes CASSSTTEQYF. The variable domain in full, completed from reference TRBV5-1 and TRBJ2-7, reads KAGVTQTPRYLIKTRGQQVTLSCSPISGHRSVSWYQQTPGQGLQFLFEYFSETQRNKGNFPGRFSGRQFSNSRSEMNVSTLELGDSALYLCASSSTTEQYFGPGTRLTVT.

The chain combines TRBV6-2 or TRBV6-3 with TRBJ1-1; D call uncertain. CDR1 is MNHEY and CDR2 is SVGEGT in the germline V gene. Trimming took off 2 bases at V and 1 base at J, with 14 bases between the two ends. The CDR3 is 16 amino acids. CDR3 region: CASSYLATDGNTEAFF. The CDR3 nucleotides read TGTGCCAGCAGTTACCTAGCAACCGACGGGAACACTGAAGCTTTCTTT.

This clone was recorded once. The V call is TRBV7-9, the J call TRBJ1-1, with a weak D call TRBD1 (6 bases). The CDR3 is 17 amino acids. Germline V lookup: CDR1 SEHNR, CDR2 FQNEAQ (reference sequence). The ends were cut back, 0 bases at V and 3 bases at J, with 17 bases in the middle. CDR3 amino acids: CASSLARGAVRDTEAFF. DNA for the CDR3: TGTGCCAGCAGCTTAGCCCGGGGGGCCGTTAGGGACACTGAAGCTTTCTTT.